The 6 T cell receptor beta chains listed next were all sequenced from one sample in a study of cytotoxic CD8 clonotypes in ibrutinib-treated CLL. Data came from immunoSEQ multiplex PCR; TCRdb stores just in-frame clones and leaves some out. The profile shows 200,000 to 250,000 clones, roughly 79% of them singletons. Source: PBMCs, taken after 12 months of ibrutinib treatment. These receptors all come from a human donor with chronic lymphocytic leukemia.

The chain carries TRBV27 and TRBJ2-2, with D perhaps TRBD1 (6 bases). CDR1 is MNHEY and CDR2 is SMNVEV in the germline V gene (reference sequence). The V gene lost 2 bases and the J gene lost 5 bases, with 12 bases spanning the gap. The CDR3 runs to 15 residues. CDR3 DNA sequence: TGTGCCAGCAGTTTAGCCAGGGGTTTAACCGGGGAGCTGTTTTTT. Encoded protein: CASSLARGLTGELFF.

The rearrangement joins TRBV20-1 to TRBJ2-1, with 7 positions matching TRBD2. The CDR3 runs to 11 residues. Germline V lookup: CDR1 DFQATT, CDR2 SNEGSKA (reference sequence). The ends lost 5 bases at V and 9 bases at J; junction bases unmatched: 4. CDR3 sequence reads: CSAGLVREQFF. The CDR3 nucleotides read TGCAGTGCTGGACTAGTGCGTGAGCAGTTCTTC.

The rearrangement links TRBV7-6 to TRBJ1-2; tentative D call: TRBD1 (5 bases). This CDR3 is 13 amino acids long. Germline lookup yields CDR1 SGHVS and CDR2 FNYEAQ. Trimming stripped 0 bases from V and 8 bases from J, with 10 bases between. CDR3 in DNA: TGTGCCAGCAGCTTAGCGGAGGGGTCGGGCTACACCTTC. This translates into CASSLAEGSGYTF.

This rearrangement joins TRBV4-1 to TRBJ1-5; tentatively, D is TRBD1 (5 bases). Germline-derived CDR1 and CDR2 are MGHRA and YSYEKL. Trimming removed 5 bases at V and 1 base at J, with 15 bases between. The CDR3 has 16 residues. For the CDR3, the DNA is TGCGCCAGCAGCTCCCCGGGGAGGGGAAGCAATCAGCCCCAGCATTTT. Translating it yields CASSSPGRGSNQPQHF.

The chain recombines TRBV10-1 with TRBJ2-7, with TRBD1 matching 7 bases. J was trimmed by 0 bases and V by 7 bases; bases with no gene match: 6. This CDR3 comprises 14 residues. Germline values: CDR1 WNHNN, CDR2 SYGVQD (reference sequence). This chain's CDR3 is CASIYRDSSYEQYF. For the CDR3, the DNA is TGCGCCAGCATTTACCGGGACAGCTCCTACGAGCAGTACTTC.

The rearrangement links TRBV9 to TRBJ2-3; TRBD1 might be the D (5 bases). With 0 bases removed from V and 1 base from J, the gap between germline ends came to 12 bases. The CDR3 is made up of 16 amino acids. The germline V gene encodes CDR1 SGDLS and CDR2 YYNGEE. This CDR3 reads CASSVAGWPGTDTQYF. The CDR3 DNA reads as TGTGCCAGCAGCGTAGCAGGGTGGCCTGGCACAGATACGCAGTATTTT. Combining the CDR3 with reference TRBV9 and TRBJ2-3 gives the whole variable domain DSGVTQTPKHLITATGQRVTLRCSPRSGDLSVYWYQQSLDQGLQFLIQYYNGEERAKGNILERFSAQQFPDLHSELNLSSLELGDSALYFCASSVAGWPGTDTQYFGPGTRLTVL.